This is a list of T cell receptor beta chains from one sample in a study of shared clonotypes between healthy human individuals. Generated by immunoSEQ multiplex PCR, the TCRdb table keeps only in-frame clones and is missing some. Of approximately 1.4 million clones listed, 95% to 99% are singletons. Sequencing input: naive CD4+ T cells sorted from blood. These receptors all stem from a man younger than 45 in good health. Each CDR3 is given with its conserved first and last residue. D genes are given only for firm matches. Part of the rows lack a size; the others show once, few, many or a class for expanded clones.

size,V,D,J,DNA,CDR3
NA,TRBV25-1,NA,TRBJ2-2,TGTGCCAGCAGTGGGAAGCGGTCGAACACCGGGGAGCTGTTTTTT,CASSGKRSNTGELFF
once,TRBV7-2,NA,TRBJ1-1,TGTGCCAGCAGCCCTCTCCCCTTATTGTGGGCGGACACTGAAGCTTTCTTT,CASSPLPLLWADTEAFF
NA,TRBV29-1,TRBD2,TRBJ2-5,TGCAGCGTTTGCCCAGCGGGAAAGGAGACCCAGTACTTC,CSVCPAGKETQYF
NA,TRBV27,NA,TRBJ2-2,TGTGCCAGCAACCAGGGGGGCGGGCCCGGGGAGCTGTTTTTT,CASNQGGGPGELFF
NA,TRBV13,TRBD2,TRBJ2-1,TGTGCCAGCAGCCTAGCGGGAGTATTTAATGAGCAGTTCTTC,CASSLAGVFNEQFF
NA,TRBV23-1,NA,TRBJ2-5,TGCGCCAGCAGTCCGGAGATCCAAGAGACCCAGTACTTC,CASSPEIQETQYF
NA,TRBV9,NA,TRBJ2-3,TGTGCCAGCAGCTCCAAGGAGACGCAAACTAGCACAGATACGCAGTATTTT,CASSSKETQTSTDTQYF
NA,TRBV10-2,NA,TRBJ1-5,TGCGCCAGCAGTGACTCCCCCGGTCAGCCCCAGCATTTT,CASSDSPGQPQHF
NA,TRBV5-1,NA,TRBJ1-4,TGCGCCAGCAGCTTGAGGGGGTCCCGAATTCTTAATGAAAAACTGTTTTTT,CASSLRGSRILNEKLFF
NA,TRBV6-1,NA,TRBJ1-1,TGTGCCAGCAGTGACAGGTATATGAACACTGAAGCTTTCTTT,CASSDRYMNTEAFF
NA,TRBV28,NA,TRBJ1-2,TGTGCCAGCAGCCCCGGGACGGCCCTATTCTATGGCTACACCTTC,CASSPGTALFYGYTF
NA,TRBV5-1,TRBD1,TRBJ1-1,TGCGCCAGCAGCCCGCAGGGGGCCACTGAAGCTTTCTTT,CASSPQGATEAFF
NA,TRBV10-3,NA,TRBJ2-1,TGTGCCATCAGTGAGTTAAACAGGGCTACCTACAATGAGCAGTTCTTC,CAISELNRATYNEQFF
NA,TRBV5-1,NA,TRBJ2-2,TGCGCCAGCACCTCTTTTTCAGGGCCTCCCGGGGAGCTGTTTTTT,CASTSFSGPPGELFF
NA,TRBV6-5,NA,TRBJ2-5,TGTGCCAGCAGTTATGGGACCTCATCGACCCAGTACTTC,CASSYGTSSTQYF
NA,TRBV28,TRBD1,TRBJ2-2,TGTGCCAGCAGCTCATGGACAGGGATCAGCGGGGAGCTGTTTTTT,CASSSWTGISGELFF
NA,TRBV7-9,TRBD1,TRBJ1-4,TGTGCCAGCAGCTTAAGGGGGGCGTCGGGGGACAGATATGAAAAACTGTTTTTT,CASSLRGASGDRYEKLFF
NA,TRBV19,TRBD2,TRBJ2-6,TGTGCCAGTAGTATAGATAGGGCCGGGACTAGTAACTCTGGGGCCAACGTCCTGACTTTC,CASSIDRAGTSNSGANVLTF
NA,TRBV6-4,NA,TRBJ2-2,TGTGCCAGCAGTGACGGGACAATGAACACCGGGGAGCTGTTTTTT,CASSDGTMNTGELFF
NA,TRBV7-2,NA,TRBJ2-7,TGTGCCAGCAGCTTAGAATACGAGCAGTACTTC,CASSLEYEQYF
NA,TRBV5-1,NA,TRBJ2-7,TGCGCCAGCAGCCAGCGGGACAGCCTACCGTACGAGCAGTACTTC,CASSQRDSLPYEQYF
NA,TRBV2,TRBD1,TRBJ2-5,TGTGCCAGCAGACCCACAACAGGGGAAGAGACCCAGTACTTC,CASRPTTGEETQYF
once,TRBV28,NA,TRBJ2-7,TGTGCCAGCAGACCAACAGGAGGGTCCATGAAGTACGAGCAGTACTTC,CASRPTGGSMKYEQYF
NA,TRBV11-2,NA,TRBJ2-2,TGTGCCAGCAGTTTGAAACTAGATACCGGGGAGCTGTTTTTT,CASSLKLDTGELFF
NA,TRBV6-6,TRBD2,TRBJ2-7,TGTGCCAGCAGTTACGATGGGAGGGTTGAGGGAGAGCAGTACTTC,CASSYDGRVEGEQYF
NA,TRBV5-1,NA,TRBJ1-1,TGCGCCAGCAGCTTTGGGAGCTTGGGACGGATGAACACTGAAGCTTTCTTT,CASSFGSLGRMNTEAFF
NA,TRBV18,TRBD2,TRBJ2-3,TGTGCCAGCTCACCCGGACTAGCGGGAGTTAGAACAGATACGCAGTATTTT,CASSPGLAGVRTDTQYF
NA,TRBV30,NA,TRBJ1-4,TGTGCCTGGAGTGTACTTATAGGGGTCGGGGAAAAACTGTTTTTT,CAWSVLIGVGEKLFF
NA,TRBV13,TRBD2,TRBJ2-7,TGTGCCAGCAGCTTCTCGACTAGCGGATATCCCTACGAGCAGTACTTC,CASSFSTSGYPYEQYF
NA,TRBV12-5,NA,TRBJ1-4,TGTGCTAGTGGTTTGGTACATGGGGAGCTAAGTGGGGAAAAACTGTTTTTT,CASGLVHGELSGEKLFF
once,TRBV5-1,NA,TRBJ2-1,TGCGCCAGCAGCTACTCCCCTAGTATGGGTGATGAGCAGTTCTTC,CASSYSPSMGDEQFF
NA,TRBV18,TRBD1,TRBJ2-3,TGTGCCAGCTCACCAGAGGGGGCGATATTCACAGATACGCAGTATTTT,CASSPEGAIFTDTQYF
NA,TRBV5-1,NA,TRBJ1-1,TGCGCCAGCAGCTTGGATCAGGGTCCCACTGAAGCTTTCTTT,CASSLDQGPTEAFF
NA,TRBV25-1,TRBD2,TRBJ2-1,TGTGCCAGCAGTGAAACTAGCGGGAGGGCCCACAATGAGCAGTTCTTC,CASSETSGRAHNEQFF
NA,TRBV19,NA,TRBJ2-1,TGTGCCAGTAGTATAACAGGTGGTAGGAATGAGCAGTTCTTC,CASSITGGRNEQFF
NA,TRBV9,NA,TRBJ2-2,TGTGCCAGCAGCGTGGACCCGAACACCGGGGAGCTGTTTTTT,CASSVDPNTGELFF
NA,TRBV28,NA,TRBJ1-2,TGTGCCAGCAATCCTAAATATGGCTACACCTTC,CASNPKYGYTF
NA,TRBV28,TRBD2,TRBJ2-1,TGTGCCAGCAGTTTACAAGCGGGAGTTGGGCAGTTCTTC,CASSLQAGVGQFF
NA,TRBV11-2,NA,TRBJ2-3,TGTGCCAGCAGCTTAGTTGGAGGGTGGCCAGATACGCAGTATTTT,CASSLVGGWPDTQYF
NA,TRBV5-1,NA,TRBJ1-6,TGCGCCAGCAGCCCGGGGCCTCTAAACGTGAATTCACCCCTCCACTTT,CASSPGPLNVNSPLHF
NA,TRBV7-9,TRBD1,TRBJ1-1,TGTGCCGGGGTGAGACAGGGGACGATGAACACTGAAGCTTTCTTT,CAGVRQGTMNTEAFF
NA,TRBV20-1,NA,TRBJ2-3,TGCAGTGTTACCAGCACAGATACGCAGTATTTT,CSVTSTDTQYF
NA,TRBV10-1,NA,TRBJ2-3,TGCGCCAGCAGTGAGTCCCGGATACACACAGATACGCAGTATTTT,CASSESRIHTDTQYF
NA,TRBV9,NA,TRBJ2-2,TGTGCCAGCAGCCCCCACGGACAGAACACCGGGGAGCTGTTTTTT,CASSPHGQNTGELFF
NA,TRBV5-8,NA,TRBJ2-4,TGTGCCAGCAGCCAGGGACTCGTTCAGCACTTC,CASSQGLVQHF
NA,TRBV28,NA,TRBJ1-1,TGTGCCAGCAAGGAGAACACTGAAGCTTTCTTT,CASKENTEAFF
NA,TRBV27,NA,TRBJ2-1,TGTGCCAGCCGAGGGACCGCCGGTATTGAGCAGTTCTTC,CASRGTAGIEQFF
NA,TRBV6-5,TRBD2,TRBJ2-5,TGTGCCTCAGCAAATGCGGGAGTACTGAAGACCCAGTACTTC,CASANAGVLKTQYF
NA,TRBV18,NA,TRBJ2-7,TGTGCCAGCTCACCACAGACAGGTACCTACGAGCAGTACTTC,CASSPQTGTYEQYF
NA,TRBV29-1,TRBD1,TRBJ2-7,TGCAGCGTGAGAAGACAGGGAATCCACGAGCAGTACTTC,CSVRRQGIHEQYF
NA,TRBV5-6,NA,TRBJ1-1,TGTGCCAGCAGCTTGAGAAAGGGGCCGGGGGCTTTCTTT,CASSLRKGPGAFF
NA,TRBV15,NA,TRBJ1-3,TGTGCCACCAGCAGAGATTATTCTGGAAACACCATATATTTT,CATSRDYSGNTIYF
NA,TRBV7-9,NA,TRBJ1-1,TGTGCCAGCAGCGCGCTCTGGACGACAGGGAACACTGAAGCTTTCTTT,CASSALWTTGNTEAFF
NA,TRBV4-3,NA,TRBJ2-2,TGCGCCAGCAGCAGTCAGCCTGCATCACTGGGCGGGGAGCTGTTTTTT,CASSSQPASLGGELFF
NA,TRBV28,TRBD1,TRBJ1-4,TGTGCCAGCAGTTTATTTTCCGTAAGGGGGCGCCGGGTTGAAAAACTGTTTTTT,CASSLFSVRGRRVEKLFF
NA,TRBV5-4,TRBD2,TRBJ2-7,TGTGCCAGCAGTCCCGATAGCGGGAGGGGGTCCTACGAGCAGTACTTC,CASSPDSGRGSYEQYF
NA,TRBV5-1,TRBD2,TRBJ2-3,TGCGCCAGCAGCTTAGCGGGAGCTAGCACAGATACGCAGTATTTT,CASSLAGASTDTQYF
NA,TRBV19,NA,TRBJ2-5,TGTGCCACCCGTATGTCAGGTTTGGGGGAGACCCAGTACTTC,CATRMSGLGETQYF